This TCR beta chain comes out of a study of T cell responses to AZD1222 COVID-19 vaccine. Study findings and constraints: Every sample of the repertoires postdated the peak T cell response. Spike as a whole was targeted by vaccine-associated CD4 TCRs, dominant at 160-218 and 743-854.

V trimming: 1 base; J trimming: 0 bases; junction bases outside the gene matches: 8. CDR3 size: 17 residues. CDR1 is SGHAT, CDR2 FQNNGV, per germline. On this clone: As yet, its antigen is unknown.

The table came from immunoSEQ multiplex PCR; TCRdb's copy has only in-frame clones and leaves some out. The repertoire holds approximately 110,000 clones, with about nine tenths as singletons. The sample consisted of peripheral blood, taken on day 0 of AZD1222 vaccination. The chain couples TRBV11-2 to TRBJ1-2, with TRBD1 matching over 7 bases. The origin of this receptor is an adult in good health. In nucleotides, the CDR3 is TGTGCCAGCAGCTTAGGACAGGGTGGGGGTGCTAACTATGGCTACACCTTC. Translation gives CASSLGQGGGANYGYTF.